Presented here are 11 T cell receptor beta chains from one specimen sequenced in a study of CD8 T cells in Susac syndrome. An amount of RNA that ranged from roughly 0.5 to 1 ug was reverse transcribed with random hexamers. TCRdb re-called the immunoSEQ multiplex PCR reads with MiXCR, one entry per CDR3 protein. The sample has more than 55,000 distinct CDR3 sequences, 95% seen once. Sequenced input: CD8+ T cells from PBMCs. The receptors come from a human donor in good health.

The chain has TRBV9 and TRBJ2-3; D remains unclear. The CDR3 has 13 amino acids. V was pared by 0 bases and J by 6 bases, with 8 bases between. Germline CDR1 reads SGDLS; CDR2 reads YYNGEE. The CDR3 spells CASSVDISDTQYF. The DNA for the CDR3 is TGTGCCAGCAGCGTAGATATCAGTGATACGCAGTATTTT.

This chain joins TRBV7-6 and TRBJ2-5, with a possible D match to TRBD2 (6 bases). V was clipped by 5 bases and J by 5 bases, with 12 bases between them. There are 13 residues in the CDR3. Germline-derived CDR1 and CDR2 are SGHVS and FNYEAQ. CDR3 sequence (DNA): TGTGCCAGCAGCCAGGGTGCGGGGGAGACCCAGTACTTC. It yields the protein CASSQGAGETQYF.

V is TRBV7-3 and J is TRBJ2-3; TRBD2 is a possible D gene (7 bases). CDR3 size: 16 residues. Germline CDR1 SGHTA, CDR2 FQGTGA. The V end was cut by 0 bases, the J end by 0 bases, with 10 bases between. The CDR3 nucleotides read TGTGCCAGCAGCTTAACCGGGGGGCTTAGCACAGATACGCAGTATTTT. Translation gives CASSLTGGLSTDTQYF.

The V gene is TRBV14, the J gene TRBJ1-2; TRBD1 might be the D (5 bases). The V end lost 6 bases, the J end lost 9 bases, and 20 bases lay between the germline ends. Germline lookup yields CDR1 SGHDN and CDR2 FVKESK. There are 14 residues in the CDR3. In nucleotides, the CDR3 is TGTGCCAGCAGAGACGACAGAGACGCCACGAGCTACACCTTC. Protein product: CASRDDRDATSYTF.

This clonotype is a singleton in its sample. This chain links TRBV7-9 with TRBJ1-6, with unresolved D. V was shortened by 1 base and J by 9 bases, with 13 bases between the two germline ends. The germline gives CDR1 SEHNR, CDR2 FQNEAQ (reference sequence). This CDR3 is built from 15 residues. CDR3: CASSLEPRLGSPLHF. CDR3 in DNA: TGTGCCAGCAGCTTAGAGCCCAGGCTGGGTTCACCCCTCCACTTT.

The chain has TRBV4-3 and TRBJ1-2; D is possibly TRBD1 (5 bases). V was shortened by 0 bases and J by 6 bases, with 20 bases between the two germline ends. Per germline, CDR1 LGHNA and CDR2 YSLEER. CDR3 size: 17 residues. CDR3 DNA: TGCGCCAGCAGCCAAGATCGGCGGCAGGGATCTACCCATGGCTACACCTTC. Translating it yields CASSQDRRQGSTHGYTF.

For the CDR3, the DNA is TGTGCCAGCAGCCAAAACCGGGAGGCTCTCAACACCGGGGAGCTGTTTTTT. Protein: CASSQNREALNTGELFF. This sequence joins TRBV3-1 and TRBJ2-2; TRBD2 matches 7 bases. The junction had 8 bases not matched to a gene; V was cut back by 2 bases and J by 2 bases. This CDR3 contains 17 residues. Germline V gene data show CDR1 as LGHDT and CDR2 as YNNKEL (reference sequence).

This chain joins TRBV7-2 and TRBJ2-2; D perhaps matches TRBD2 (5 bases). Germline-derived CDR1 and CDR2 are SGHTA and FQGNSA. V lost 1 base, J lost 4 bases, and 10 bases lay in between. This CDR3 is built from 15 residues. The CDR3 loop is CASSLVGAGTGELFF. The CDR3 coding sequence is TGTGCCAGCAGCTTAGTGGGCGCGGGCACCGGGGAGCTGTTTTTT.

The rearrangement uses TRBV5-1 and TRBJ2-7; no clear D gene. Deletions cut 2 bases from V and 5 bases from J, with 11 bases between. There are 13 residues in the CDR3. Per germline, CDR1 SGHRS and CDR2 YFSETQ. DNA of the CDR3: TGCGCCAGCAGCTTCCACAAGGGAAACGAGCAGTACTTC. Translation gives CASSFHKGNEQYF.

This chain joins TRBV5-6 and TRBJ1-6; 7 nucleotides match TRBD1. CDR3 size: 14 residues. Germline CDR1 SGHDT, CDR2 YYEEEE. The V gene end was trimmed by 6 bases and the J gene end by 5 bases; junction bases not matched to a gene: 5. The CDR3 coding sequence is TGTGCCAGCAACCCGGGACAGAATAATTCACCCCTCCACTTT. Its protein is CASNPGQNNSPLHF.

The chain carries TRBV27 and TRBJ2-7; D remains ambiguous. The CDR3 has 14 amino acids. Germline CDR1 and CDR2: MNHEY and SMNVEV (reference sequence). V lost 2 bases, J lost 1 base, and 9 bases lay in between. The CDR3 bases are TGTGCCAGCAGTTTAGGGAAGTATTCCTACGAGCAGTACGTC. Translation gives CASSLGKYSYEQYV.